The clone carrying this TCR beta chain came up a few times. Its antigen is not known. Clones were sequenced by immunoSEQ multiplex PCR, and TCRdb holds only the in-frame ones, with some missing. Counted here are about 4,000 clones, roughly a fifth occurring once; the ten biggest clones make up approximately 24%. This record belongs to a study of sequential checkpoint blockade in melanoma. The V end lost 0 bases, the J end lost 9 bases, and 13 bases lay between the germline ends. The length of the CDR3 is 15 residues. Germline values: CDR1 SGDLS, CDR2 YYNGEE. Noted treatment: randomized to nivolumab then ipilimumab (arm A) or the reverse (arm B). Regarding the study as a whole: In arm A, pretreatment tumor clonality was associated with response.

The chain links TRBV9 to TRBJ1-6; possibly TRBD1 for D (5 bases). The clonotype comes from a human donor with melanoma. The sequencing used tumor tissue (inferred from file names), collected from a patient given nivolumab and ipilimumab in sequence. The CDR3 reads CASSVEGRRGSPLHF. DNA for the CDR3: TGTGCCAGCAGCGTAGAGGGAAGAAGGGGTTCACCCCTCCACTTT.